These 14 T cell receptor beta chains originate from one sample sequenced in a study of siplizumab effects on memory and regulatory T cells. Only in-frame clones appear in the TCRdb table, and some are missing; sequencing was by immunoSEQ multiplex PCR. The sample has about 98,000 clones, 92% seen once. The sample consisted of CD4+ T cells sorted from blood. These receptor sequences come from a human donor in good health.

The rearrangement links TRBV19 to TRBJ1-5; D is possibly TRBD1 (5 bases). The CDR3 extends over 18 amino acids. V lost 9 bases, J lost 0 bases, and 24 bases lay in between. Germline CDR1 and CDR2: LNHDA and SQIVND (reference sequence). The CDR3 bases are TGTGCCAGCCGCGATGATAGTTGGGGGAAGGATAGCAATCAGCCCCAGCATTTT. It yields the protein CASRDDSWGKDSNQPQHF.

This chain uses TRBV4-2 with TRBJ2-7, with 7 nucleotides matching TRBD2. Germline V gene lookup returns CDR1 LGHNA and CDR2 YNFKEQ. The V segment lost 2 bases and the J segment 5 bases; nucleotides outside the gene matches: 9. CDR3 length equals 15 residues. This CDR3 is CASSQNGAGADEQYF. CDR3 bases: TGTGCCAGCAGCCAAAATGGGGCGGGAGCGGACGAGCAGTACTTC.

The V and J genes are TRBV5-1 and TRBJ2-1; 12 bases are a match to TRBD2. Germline V CDR1 and CDR2: SGHRS, YFSETQ. V dropped 7 bases and J dropped 10; count of bases not matched to a gene: 6. CDR3 length equals 13 residues. Written as DNA, the CDR3 is TGCGCCAGCGGCCGACTAGCGGGAGAGGAGCAGTTCTTC. Amino acids: CASGRLAGEEQFF.

This clone was picked up one time. The V call is TRBV15, the J call TRBJ1-3; the D gene is possibly TRBD1 (6 bases). The V gene's germline CDR1 is LNHNV and CDR2 YYDKDF (reference sequence). Trimming took off 4 bases at V and 2 bases at J, with 9 bases between the two ends. There are 14 residues in the CDR3. CDR3 nucleotides: TGTGCCACCAGCAAACAGGGTCCTGGAAACACCATATATTTT. Residues: CATSKQGPGNTIYF.

This chain connects TRBV28 to TRBJ1-2; D is unresolved. The V end lost 7 bases, the J end lost 5 bases, and 8 bases lay between the germline ends. The CDR3 has 11 amino acids. Germline-derived CDR1 and CDR2 are MDHEN and SYDVKM. This CDR3 is CASKSVYGYTF. The CDR3 DNA follows: TGTGCCAGCAAATCCGTTTATGGCTACACCTTC.

The chain combines TRBV14 with TRBJ2-3, with TRBD2 matching over 13 bases. The CDR3 consists of 16 residues. CDR1 and CDR2 (germline): SGHDN, FVKESK. With 1 base clipped from V and 5 bases from J, the junction kept 3 bases outside the gene matches. The CDR3 nucleotides are TGTGCCAGCAGCCAAGGGACTAGCGGGAGAAGAGATACGCAGTATTTT. This sequence encodes CASSQGTSGRRDTQYF.

This sequence joins TRBV19 and TRBJ1-5, with unresolved D. The CDR3 contains 14 residues. Germline CDR1 and CDR2: LNHDA and SQIVND (reference sequence). Trimming took off 1 base at V and 2 bases at J, with 6 bases between the two ends. The CDR3 nucleotides are TGTGCCAGTAGTATAGGTCGGGGCAATCAGCCCCAGCATTTT. This translates into CASSIGRGNQPQHF.

The chain uses TRBV28 and TRBJ1-2; D is undetermined. The ends were cut back, 2 bases at V and 4 bases at J, with 11 bases in the middle. CDR3 length: 14 residues. Germline CDR1 reads MDHEN; CDR2 reads SYDVKM. CDR3 region: CASSLTEGSYGYTF. CDR3 coding DNA: TGTGCCAGCAGTTTAACGGAGGGAAGCTATGGCTACACCTTC.

V and J are TRBV7-8 and TRBJ1-1; D is ambiguous. Trimming stripped 2 bases from V and 12 bases from J, with 19 bases between. The CDR3 is 14 amino acids. Germline V CDR1 and CDR2: SGHVS, FQNEAQ. CDR3 coding DNA: TGTGCCAGCAGCTTAAGTACGCGAGGTTTCGGAACTTTCTTT. Translating it yields CASSLSTRGFGTFF.

As regards this clone: The junction departs from germline at one end; a sequencing error may be responsible. Different DNA sequences within this sample yield the same CDR3. V usage is TRBV4-1 and J usage is TRBJ2-2; unclear D gene. The CDR3 contains 15 residues. Germline CDR1 and CDR2: MGHRA and YSYEKL. CDR3 amino acids: CASSPHGRETGELFF. Here the CDR3 DNA reads TGCGCCAGTAGCCCCCACGGACGTGAAACCGGGGAGCTGTTTTTT.

This sequence joins TRBV7-6 and TRBJ2-3; no firm D call. With 2 bases removed from V and 4 bases from J, the gap between germline ends came to 10 bases. This CDR3 contains 14 residues. The germline gives CDR1 SGHVS, CDR2 FNYEAQ. The CDR3 loop reads CASSLLVEPDTQYF. The CDR3, as DNA: TGTGCCAGCAGCTTACTAGTAGAGCCAGATACGCAGTATTTT.

The chain couples TRBV6-1 to TRBJ2-7; 9 bases are shared with TRBD2. Trimming cost V 6 bases and J 2 bases; bases outside gene matches: 8. Per germline, CDR1 MNHNS and CDR2 SASEGT. This CDR3 contains 15 residues. Written as DNA, the CDR3 is TGTGCCAGCAGAAATAGCGGGAGAGCGACCTACGAGCAGTACTTC. It yields the protein CASRNSGRATYEQYF.

This clone has only one observation. CDR3 region: CASSFSDRETQYF. The CDR3 DNA follows: TGTGCCAGCAGCTTCTCAGACCGAGAGACCCAGTACTTC. The chain uses TRBV7-9 and TRBJ2-5; D is unclear. The CDR3 contains 13 residues. Per the germline V gene, CDR1 is SEHNR and CDR2 is FQNEAQ (reference sequence). V shed 3 bases and J shed 4 bases, with 9 bases lying between them.

This chain joins TRBV27 and TRBJ1-5; weak D call: TRBD1 (6 bases). In germline, CDR1 is MNHEY, CDR2 SMNVEV (reference sequence). V gave up 4 bases and J gave up 5 bases, with 15 bases separating them. The CDR3 has 15 residues. The DNA of the CDR3 is TGTGCCAGCAGTTCCGCCAGGGGACGGTATCAGCCCCAGCATTTT. Amino acid sequence: CASSSARGRYQPQHF.